Shown below are 11 T cell receptor beta chains from a single sample sequenced in a study of T cells after posttransplantation cyclophosphamide. Sequenced by immunoSEQ multiplex PCR; TCRdb stores in-frame clones only, minus some. Of 45,000 or so clones listed, 92% are singletons. The sample consisted of PBMCs. All receptors come from a woman between 50 and 59 years old in good health and a related stem cell transplant donor.

This sequence joins TRBV7-7 and TRBJ2-2; no firm D call. The V gene's germline CDR1 is SSHAT and CDR2 FNYEAQ (reference sequence). V was trimmed by 5 bases and J by 0 bases, leaving 7 bases between them. The CDR3 is 14 residues long. CDR3 DNA: TGTGCCAGCAGCCCCCTCGCGAACACCGGGGAGCTGTTTTTT. This gives the protein CASSPLANTGELFF.

This clone was detected once. The chain recombines TRBV5-1 with TRBJ2-3; 14 bases map to TRBD2. The CDR3 covers 17 residues. V shed 6 bases, J shed 5 bases, and the junction held 11 bases outside the gene matches. Germline V CDR1 and CDR2: SGHRS, YFSETQ. The CDR3 region is CASTSATSGGAVDTQYF. The DNA of the CDR3 is TGCGCCAGCACCTCCGCGACTAGCGGGGGGGCCGTAGATACGCAGTATTTT.

This clone was detected only once. The chain joins TRBV7-9 to TRBJ1-2, with 9 positions matching TRBD1. Germline V gene sequence: CDR1 SEHNR, CDR2 FQNEAQ (reference sequence). With V trimmed by 5 bases and J by 3 bases, 4 bases remained unmatched. This CDR3 contains 14 residues. CDR3 DNA sequence: TGTGCCAGCAGCGTGGGACAGGGTGACTATGGCTACACCTTC. Amino acid sequence: CASSVGQGDYGYTF.

This chain joins TRBV28 and TRBJ1-2; 8 nucleotides line up with TRBD1. The CDR3 runs to 16 residues. J was trimmed by 5 bases and V by 5 bases; bases with no gene match: 13. Looked up from germline, CDR1 is MDHEN and CDR2 is SYDVKM. CDR3 in amino acids: CASSVILRQGSYGYTF. The CDR3 DNA reads as TGTGCCAGCAGTGTGATCTTGAGACAGGGGTCGTATGGCTACACCTTC.

CDR3 protein: CASSRSGVPTNYGYTF. The CDR3 region has the DNA TGTGCCAGCAGTCGATCAGGGGTCCCTACTAACTATGGCTACACCTTC. The rearrangement links TRBV27 to TRBJ1-2; TRBD1 might be the D (6 bases). CDR3 length equals 16 residues. Trimming removed 5 bases from V and 0 bases from J, with 16 bases in between. The germline V gene encodes CDR1 MNHEY and CDR2 SMNVEV (reference sequence).

The chain carries TRBV18 and TRBJ2-2, with 10 positions matching TRBD2. The ends lost 4 bases at V and 1 base at J; junction bases unmatched: 3. Germline CDR1 is KGHSH and CDR2 is LQKENI. The CDR3 sequence is 16 residues long. In DNA form, the CDR3 reads TGTGCCAGCTCACAAGGACTAGCGGAGAACACCGGGGAGCTGTTTTTT. Translation gives CASSQGLAENTGELFF. Based on the CDR3 plus reference TRBV18 and TRBJ2-2, the full variable domain is NAGVMQNPRHLVRRRGQEARLRCSPMKGHSHVYWYRQLPEEGLKFMVYLQKENIIDESGMPKERFSAEFPKEGPSILRIQQVVRGDSAAYFCASSQGLAENTGELFFGEGSRLTVL.

V is TRBV2 and J is TRBJ2-3, with D possibly TRBD2 on 6 matching bases. Looked up from germline, CDR1 is SNHLY and CDR2 is FYNNEI. V lost 6 bases and J lost 1, with 11 bases in between. The CDR3 length is 14 residues. CDR3 bases: TGTGCCAGCAGATTTAGCGGCCGCACAGATACGCAGTATTTT. Translating gives CASRFSGRTDTQYF.

The rearrangement joins TRBV7-2 to TRBJ1-6; the D gene is possibly TRBD1 (5 bases). Germline V lookup: CDR1 SGHTA, CDR2 FQGNSA. The V gene lost 1 base and the J gene lost 7 bases, with 11 bases spanning the gap. This CDR3 region has 15 residues. For the CDR3, the DNA is TGTGCCAGCAGCTTAGAGGGCAGGGCGAATTCACCCCTCCACTTT. Protein sequence: CASSLEGRANSPLHF.

The chain recombines TRBV5-4 with TRBJ2-5; 9 nucleotides align to TRBD2. CDR3 length: 15 amino acids. Germline V gene lookup returns CDR1 SGHNT and CDR2 YYREEE (reference sequence). Trimming removed 0 bases from V and 11 bases from J; junction bases left unmatched: 11. The CDR3 DNA follows: TGTGCCAGCAGCTTGGTCTTAGCGGGAGCTGAAGAGCAGTACTTC. This sequence encodes CASSLVLAGAEEQYF.

The J gene is TRBJ2-1, the V gene TRBV2, with 15 bases identical to TRBD2. The germline gives CDR1 SNHLY, CDR2 FYNNEI. This CDR3 has 18 residues. V was pared by 4 bases and J by 6 bases, with 10 bases of the junction left unmatched. CDR3 nucleotide sequence: TGTGCCAGCAGTGCGCGGACTAGCGGGAGGGCTGTGGTCAATGAGCAGTTCTTC. Amino acid sequence: CASSARTSGRAVVNEQFF.

The chain is built from TRBV4-1 and TRBJ1-1; D not certain. V was shortened by 0 bases and J by 6 bases, with 8 bases between the two germline ends. The CDR3 contains 13 residues. CDR1 and CDR2 from the germline V gene are MGHRA and YSYEKL. CDR3 region: CASSQDLTAEAFF. The CDR3 coding sequence is TGCGCCAGCAGCCAAGATCTTACGGCTGAAGCTTTCTTT.